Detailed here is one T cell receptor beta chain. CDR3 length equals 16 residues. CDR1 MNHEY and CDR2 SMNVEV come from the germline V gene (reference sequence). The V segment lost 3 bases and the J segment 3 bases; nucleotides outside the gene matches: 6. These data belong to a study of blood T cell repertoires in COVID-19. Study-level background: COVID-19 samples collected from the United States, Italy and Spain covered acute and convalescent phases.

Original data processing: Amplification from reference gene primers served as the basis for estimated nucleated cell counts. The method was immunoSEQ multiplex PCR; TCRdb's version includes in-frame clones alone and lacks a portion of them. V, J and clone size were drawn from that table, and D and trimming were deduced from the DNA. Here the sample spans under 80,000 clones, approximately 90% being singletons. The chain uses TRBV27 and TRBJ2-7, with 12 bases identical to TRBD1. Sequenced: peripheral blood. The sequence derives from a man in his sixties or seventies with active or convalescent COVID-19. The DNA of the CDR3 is TGTGCCAGCAGTTTCCCGGGACAGGGGGCTTTCTACGAGCAGTACTTC. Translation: CASSFPGQGAFYEQYF.